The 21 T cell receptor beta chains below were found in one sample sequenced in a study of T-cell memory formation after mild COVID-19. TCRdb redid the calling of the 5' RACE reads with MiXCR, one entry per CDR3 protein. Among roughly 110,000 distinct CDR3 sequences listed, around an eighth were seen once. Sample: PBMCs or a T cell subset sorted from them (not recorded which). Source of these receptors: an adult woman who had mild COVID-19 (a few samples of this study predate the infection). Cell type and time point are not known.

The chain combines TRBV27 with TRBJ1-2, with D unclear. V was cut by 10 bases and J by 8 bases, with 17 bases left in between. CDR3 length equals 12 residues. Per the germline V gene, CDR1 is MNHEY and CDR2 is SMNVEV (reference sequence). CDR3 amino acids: CATFGGPLGYTF. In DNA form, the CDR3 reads TGTGCCACCTTCGGAGGCCCCCTAGGCTACACCTTC.

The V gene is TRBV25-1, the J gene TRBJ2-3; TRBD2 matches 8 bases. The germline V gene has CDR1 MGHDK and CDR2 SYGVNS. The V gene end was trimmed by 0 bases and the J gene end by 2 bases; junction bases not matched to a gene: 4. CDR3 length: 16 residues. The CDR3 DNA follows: TGTGCCAGCAGTGAATATAGCGGGGACAACACAGATACGCAGTATTTT. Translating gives CASSEYSGDNTDTQYF.

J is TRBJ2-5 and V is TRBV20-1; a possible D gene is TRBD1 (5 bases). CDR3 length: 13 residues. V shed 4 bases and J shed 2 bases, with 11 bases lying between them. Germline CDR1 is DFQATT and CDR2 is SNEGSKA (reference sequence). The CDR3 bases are TGCAGTGCTATGGGGCAGGTACAAGAGACCCAGTACTTC. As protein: CSAMGQVQETQYF.

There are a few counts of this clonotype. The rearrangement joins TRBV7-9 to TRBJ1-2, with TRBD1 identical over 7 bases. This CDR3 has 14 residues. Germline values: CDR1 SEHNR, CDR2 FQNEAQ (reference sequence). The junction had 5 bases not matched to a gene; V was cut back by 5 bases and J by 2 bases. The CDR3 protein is CASSNGQDNYGYTF. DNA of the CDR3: TGTGCCAGCAGCAACGGACAGGACAACTATGGCTACACCTTC.

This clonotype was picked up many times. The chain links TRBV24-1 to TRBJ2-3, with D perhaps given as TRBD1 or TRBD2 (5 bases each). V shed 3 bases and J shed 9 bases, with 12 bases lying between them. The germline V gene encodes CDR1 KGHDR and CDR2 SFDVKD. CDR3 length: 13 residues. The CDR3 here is CATSDRPGATQYF. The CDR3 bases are TGTGCCACCAGTGATCGACCCGGGGCGACGCAGTATTTT.

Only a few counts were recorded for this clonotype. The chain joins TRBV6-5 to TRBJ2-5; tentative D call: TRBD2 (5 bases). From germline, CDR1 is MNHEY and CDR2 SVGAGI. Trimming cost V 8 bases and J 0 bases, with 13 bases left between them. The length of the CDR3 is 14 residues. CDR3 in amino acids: CASGRTSYQETQYF. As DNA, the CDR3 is TGTGCCAGCGGACGGACTTCGTACCAAGAGACCCAGTACTTC.

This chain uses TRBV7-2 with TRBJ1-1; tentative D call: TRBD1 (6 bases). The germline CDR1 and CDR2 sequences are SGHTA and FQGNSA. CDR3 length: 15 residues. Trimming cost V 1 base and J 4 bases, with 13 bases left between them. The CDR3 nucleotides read TGTGCCAGCAGCTTAGGATTGGGAGGGGGCACTGAAGCTTTCTTT. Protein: CASSLGLGGGTEAFF.

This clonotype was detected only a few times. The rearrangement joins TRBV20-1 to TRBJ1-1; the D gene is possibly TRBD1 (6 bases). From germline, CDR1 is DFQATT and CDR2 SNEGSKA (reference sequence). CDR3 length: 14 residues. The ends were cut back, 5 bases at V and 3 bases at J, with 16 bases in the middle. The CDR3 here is CSAEGGHGYTEAFF. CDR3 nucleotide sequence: TGCAGTGCTGAAGGGGGACATGGCTACACTGAAGCTTTCTTT.

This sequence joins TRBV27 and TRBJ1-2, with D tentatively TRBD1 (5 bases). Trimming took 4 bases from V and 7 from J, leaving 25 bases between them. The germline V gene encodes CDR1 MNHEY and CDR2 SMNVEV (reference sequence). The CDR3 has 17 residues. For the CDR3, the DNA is TGTGCCAGCAGTTCCATCTGGGAAGGGGATGAGATGGTTGGCTACACCTTC. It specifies CASSSIWEGDEMVGYTF.

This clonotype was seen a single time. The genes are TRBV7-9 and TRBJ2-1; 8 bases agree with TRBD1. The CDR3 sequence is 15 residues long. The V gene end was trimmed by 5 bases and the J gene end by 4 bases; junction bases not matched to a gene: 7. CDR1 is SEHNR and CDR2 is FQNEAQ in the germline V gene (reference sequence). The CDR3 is CASSPIRGLYNEQFF. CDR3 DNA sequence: TGTGCCAGCAGCCCGATCAGGGGGCTTTACAATGAGCAGTTCTTC.

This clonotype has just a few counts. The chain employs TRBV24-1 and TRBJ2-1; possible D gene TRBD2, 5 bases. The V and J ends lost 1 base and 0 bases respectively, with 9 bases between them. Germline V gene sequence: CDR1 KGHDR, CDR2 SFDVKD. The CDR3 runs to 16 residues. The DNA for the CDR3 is TGTGCCACCAGTGATTTTAGCGTAAACTCCTACAATGAGCAGTTCTTC. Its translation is CATSDFSVNSYNEQFF.

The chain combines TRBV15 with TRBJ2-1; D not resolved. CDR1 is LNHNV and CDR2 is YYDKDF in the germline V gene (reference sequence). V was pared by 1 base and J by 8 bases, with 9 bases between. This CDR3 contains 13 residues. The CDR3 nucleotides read TGTGCCACCAGCAGAGGGGCTTTGGATGAGCAGTTCTTC. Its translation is CATSRGALDEQFF.

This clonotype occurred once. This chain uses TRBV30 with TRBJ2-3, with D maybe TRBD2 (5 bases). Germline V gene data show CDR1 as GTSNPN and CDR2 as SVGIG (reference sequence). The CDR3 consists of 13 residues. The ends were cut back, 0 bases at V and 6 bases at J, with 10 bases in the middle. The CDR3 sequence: CAWSVVRGDTQYF. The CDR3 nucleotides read TGTGCCTGGAGTGTGGTGAGAGGGGATACGCAGTATTTT.

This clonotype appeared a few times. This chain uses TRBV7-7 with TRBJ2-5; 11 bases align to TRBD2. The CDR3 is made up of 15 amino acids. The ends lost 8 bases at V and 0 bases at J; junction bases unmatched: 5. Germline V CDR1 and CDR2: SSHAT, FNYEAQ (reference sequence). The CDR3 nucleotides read TGTGCCAGCCTACAACTAGCGGGGGACCAAGAGACCCAGTACTTC. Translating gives CASLQLAGDQETQYF.

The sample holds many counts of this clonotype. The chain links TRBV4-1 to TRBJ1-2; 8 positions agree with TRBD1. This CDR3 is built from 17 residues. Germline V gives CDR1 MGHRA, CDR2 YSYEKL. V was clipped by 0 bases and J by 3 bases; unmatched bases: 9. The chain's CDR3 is CASSQEAGGSIDYGYTF. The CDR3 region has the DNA TGCGCCAGCAGCCAAGAAGCAGGGGGCTCCATCGACTATGGCTACACCTTC.

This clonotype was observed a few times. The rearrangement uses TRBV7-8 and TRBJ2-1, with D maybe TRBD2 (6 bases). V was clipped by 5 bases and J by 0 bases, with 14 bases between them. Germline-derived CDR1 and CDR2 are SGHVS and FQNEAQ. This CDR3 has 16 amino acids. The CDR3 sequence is CASSPLGGSSYNEQFF. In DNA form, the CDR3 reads TGTGCCAGCAGCCCGCTTGGGGGGAGCTCCTACAATGAGCAGTTCTTC.

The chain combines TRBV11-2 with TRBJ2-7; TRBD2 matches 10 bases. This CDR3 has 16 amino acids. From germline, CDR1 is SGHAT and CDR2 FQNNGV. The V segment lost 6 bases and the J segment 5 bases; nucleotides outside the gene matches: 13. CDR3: CASRYQGAAGGNEQYF. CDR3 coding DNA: TGTGCCAGCAGATATCAAGGGGCAGCGGGGGGGAACGAGCAGTACTTC.

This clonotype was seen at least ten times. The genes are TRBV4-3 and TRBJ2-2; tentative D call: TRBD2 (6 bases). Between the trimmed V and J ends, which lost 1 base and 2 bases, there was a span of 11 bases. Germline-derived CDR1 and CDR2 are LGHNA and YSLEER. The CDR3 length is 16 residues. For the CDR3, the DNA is TGCGCCAGCAGCCAAGGACGGGACTTCAACACCGGGGAGCTGTTTTTT. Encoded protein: CASSQGRDFNTGELFF.

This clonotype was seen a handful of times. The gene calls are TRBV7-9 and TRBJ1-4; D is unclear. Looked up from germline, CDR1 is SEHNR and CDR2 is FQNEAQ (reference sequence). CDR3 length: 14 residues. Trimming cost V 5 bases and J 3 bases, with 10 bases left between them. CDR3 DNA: TGTGCCAGCAGCCGGGTCAGTCCTAATGAAAAACTGTTTTTT. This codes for CASSRVSPNEKLFF.

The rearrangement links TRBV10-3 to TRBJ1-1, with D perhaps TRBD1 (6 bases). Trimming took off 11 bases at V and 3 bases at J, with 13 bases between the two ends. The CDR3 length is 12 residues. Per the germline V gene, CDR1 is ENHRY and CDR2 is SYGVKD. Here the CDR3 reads CAVQGGDTEAFF. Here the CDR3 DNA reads TGTGCCGTACAGGGTGGCGACACTGAAGCTTTCTTT.

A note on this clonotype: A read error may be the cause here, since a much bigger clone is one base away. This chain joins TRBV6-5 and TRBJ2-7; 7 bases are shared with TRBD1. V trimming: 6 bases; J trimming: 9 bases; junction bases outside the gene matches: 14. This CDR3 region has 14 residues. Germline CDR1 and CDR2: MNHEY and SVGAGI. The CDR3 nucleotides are TGTGCCAGCAGGTCTTCGGACAGGTACCACGGGCAGTACTTC. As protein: CASRSSDRYHGQYF.